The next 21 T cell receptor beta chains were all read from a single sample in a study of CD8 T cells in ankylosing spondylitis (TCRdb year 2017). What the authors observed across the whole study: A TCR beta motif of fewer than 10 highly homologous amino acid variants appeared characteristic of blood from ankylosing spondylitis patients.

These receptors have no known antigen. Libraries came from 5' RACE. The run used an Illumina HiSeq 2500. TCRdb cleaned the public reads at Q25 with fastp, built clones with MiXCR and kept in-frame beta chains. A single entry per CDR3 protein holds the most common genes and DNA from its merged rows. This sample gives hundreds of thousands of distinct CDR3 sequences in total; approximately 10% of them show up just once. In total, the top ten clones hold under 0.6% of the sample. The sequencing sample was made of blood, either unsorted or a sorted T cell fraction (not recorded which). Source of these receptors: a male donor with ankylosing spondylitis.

The CDR3 protein is CSAAGSKLFF. In DNA form, the CDR3 reads TGCAGTGCCGCAGGGTCAAAACTGTTTTTT. The chain carries TRBV20-1 and TRBJ1-4, with D maybe TRBD1 (5 bases). The CDR3 extends over 10 amino acids. Trimming removed 6 bases from V and 10 bases from J, with 9 bases in between. Per germline, CDR1 DFQATT and CDR2 SNEGSKA (reference sequence).

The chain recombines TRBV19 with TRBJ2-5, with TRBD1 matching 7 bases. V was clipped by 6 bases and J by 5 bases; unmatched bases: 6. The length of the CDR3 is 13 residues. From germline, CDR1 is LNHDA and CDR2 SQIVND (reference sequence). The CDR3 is CASSTQGWETQYF. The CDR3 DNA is TGTGCCAGTAGCACACAGGGGTGGGAGACCCAGTACTTC.

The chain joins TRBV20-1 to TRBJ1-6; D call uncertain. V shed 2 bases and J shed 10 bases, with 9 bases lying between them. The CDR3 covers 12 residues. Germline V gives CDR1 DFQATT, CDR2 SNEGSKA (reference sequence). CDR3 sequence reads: CSARSAGSPLHF. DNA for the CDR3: TGCAGTGCTAGATCGGCGGGGTCACCCCTCCACTTT.

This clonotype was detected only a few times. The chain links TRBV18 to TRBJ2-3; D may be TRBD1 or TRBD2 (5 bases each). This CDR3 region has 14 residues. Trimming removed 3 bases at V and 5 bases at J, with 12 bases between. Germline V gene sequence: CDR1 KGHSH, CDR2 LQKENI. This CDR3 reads CASSPGTQGDTQYF. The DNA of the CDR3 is TGTGCCAGCTCACCCGGGACCCAAGGAGATACGCAGTATTTT.

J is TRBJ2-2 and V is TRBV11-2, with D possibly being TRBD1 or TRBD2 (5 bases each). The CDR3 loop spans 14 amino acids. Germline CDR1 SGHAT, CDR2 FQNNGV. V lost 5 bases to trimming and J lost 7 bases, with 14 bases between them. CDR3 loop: CASSRGTGFGELFF. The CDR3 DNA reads TGTGCCAGCAGCCGTGGGACGGGCTTCGGGGAGCTGTTTTTT.

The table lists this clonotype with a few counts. The CDR3 spells CSADRGGEKLFF. For the CDR3, the DNA is TGCAGCGCGGACAGGGGTGGGGAAAAACTGTTTTTT. This rearrangement joins TRBV29-1 to TRBJ1-4; 9 positions agree with TRBD1. The CDR3 sequence is 12 residues long. V shed 7 bases, J shed 8 bases, and the junction held 5 bases outside the gene matches. The germline gives CDR1 SQVTM, CDR2 ANQGSEA.

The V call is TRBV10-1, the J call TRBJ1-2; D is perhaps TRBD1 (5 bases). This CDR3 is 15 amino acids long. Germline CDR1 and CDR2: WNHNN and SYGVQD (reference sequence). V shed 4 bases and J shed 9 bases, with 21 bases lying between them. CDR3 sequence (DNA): TGCGCCAGCAGTGGGGGACCGGGACTACAGAACCGCTACACCTTC. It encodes CASSGGPGLQNRYTF.

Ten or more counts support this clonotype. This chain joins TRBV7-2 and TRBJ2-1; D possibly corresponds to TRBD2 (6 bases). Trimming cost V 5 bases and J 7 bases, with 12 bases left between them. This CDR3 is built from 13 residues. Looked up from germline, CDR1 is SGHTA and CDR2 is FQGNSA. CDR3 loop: CASSRDGGNEQFF. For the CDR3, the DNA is TGTGCCAGCAGCAGAGATGGGGGGAATGAGCAGTTCTTC.

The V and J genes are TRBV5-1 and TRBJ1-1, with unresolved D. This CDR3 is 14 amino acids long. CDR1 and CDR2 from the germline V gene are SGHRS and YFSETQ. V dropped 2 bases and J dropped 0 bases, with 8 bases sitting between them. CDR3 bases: TGCGCCAGCAGCTTCGGCGCGATGAACACTGAAGCTTTCTTT. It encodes CASSFGAMNTEAFF.

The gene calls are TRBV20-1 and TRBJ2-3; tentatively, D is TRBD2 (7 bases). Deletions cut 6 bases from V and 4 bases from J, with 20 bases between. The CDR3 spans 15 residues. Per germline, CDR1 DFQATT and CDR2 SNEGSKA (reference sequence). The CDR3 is CSAPFGGAFSDTQYF. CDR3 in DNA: TGCAGTGCCCCATTTGGGGGGGCTTTCTCAGATACGCAGTATTTT.

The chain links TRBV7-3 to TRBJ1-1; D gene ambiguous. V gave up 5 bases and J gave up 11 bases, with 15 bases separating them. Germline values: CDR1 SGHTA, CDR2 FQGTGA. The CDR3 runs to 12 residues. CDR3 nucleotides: TGTGCCAGCAGCCCTCTTTTAAGGTTGGCTTTCTTT. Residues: CASSPLLRLAFF.

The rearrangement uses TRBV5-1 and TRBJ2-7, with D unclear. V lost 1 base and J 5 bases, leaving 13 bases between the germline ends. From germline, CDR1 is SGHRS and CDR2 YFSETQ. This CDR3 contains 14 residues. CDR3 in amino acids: CASSLIPISNEQYF. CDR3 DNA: TGCGCCAGCAGCTTGATTCCAATTTCCAACGAGCAGTACTTC.

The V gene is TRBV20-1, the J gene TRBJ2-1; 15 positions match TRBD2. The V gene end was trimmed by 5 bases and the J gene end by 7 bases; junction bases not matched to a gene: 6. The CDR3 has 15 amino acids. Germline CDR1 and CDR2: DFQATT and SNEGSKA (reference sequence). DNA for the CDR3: TGCAGTGCTTTCCCCGGGACTAGCGGGAGGAATGAGCAGTTCTTC. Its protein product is CSAFPGTSGRNEQFF.

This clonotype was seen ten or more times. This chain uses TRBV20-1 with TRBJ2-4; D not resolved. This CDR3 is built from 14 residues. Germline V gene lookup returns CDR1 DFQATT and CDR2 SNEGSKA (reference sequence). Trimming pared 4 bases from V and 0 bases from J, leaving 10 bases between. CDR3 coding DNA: TGCAGTGCTACCCCAAGATTAGCCAAAAACATTCAGTACTTC. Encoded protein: CSATPRLAKNIQYF.

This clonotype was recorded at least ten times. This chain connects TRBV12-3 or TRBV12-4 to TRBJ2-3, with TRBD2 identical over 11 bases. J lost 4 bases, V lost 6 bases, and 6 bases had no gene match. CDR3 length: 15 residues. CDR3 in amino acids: CASRVLAGVSDTQYF. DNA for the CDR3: TGTGCCAGCAGAGTACTAGCGGGAGTTTCAGATACGCAGTATTTT.

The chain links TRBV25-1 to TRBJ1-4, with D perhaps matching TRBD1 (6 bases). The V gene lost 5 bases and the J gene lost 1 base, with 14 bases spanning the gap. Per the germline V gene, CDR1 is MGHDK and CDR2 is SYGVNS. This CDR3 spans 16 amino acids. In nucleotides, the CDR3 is TGTGCCAGCAGTTTACTACAGGGAGGAACTAATGAAAAACTGTTTTTT. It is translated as CASSLLQGGTNEKLFF.

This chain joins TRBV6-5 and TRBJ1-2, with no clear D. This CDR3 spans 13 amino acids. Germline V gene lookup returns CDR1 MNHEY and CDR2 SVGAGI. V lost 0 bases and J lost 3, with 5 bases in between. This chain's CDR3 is CASSYSRDYGYTF. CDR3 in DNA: TGTGCCAGCAGTTACTCTCGGGACTATGGCTACACCTTC.

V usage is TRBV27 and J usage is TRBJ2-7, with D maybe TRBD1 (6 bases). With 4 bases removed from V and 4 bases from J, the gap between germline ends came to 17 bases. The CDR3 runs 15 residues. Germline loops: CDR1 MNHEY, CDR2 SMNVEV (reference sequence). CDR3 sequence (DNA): TGTGCCAGCAGTTCCCCCGGGACACCAGGGTACGAGCAGTACTTC. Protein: CASSSPGTPGYEQYF.

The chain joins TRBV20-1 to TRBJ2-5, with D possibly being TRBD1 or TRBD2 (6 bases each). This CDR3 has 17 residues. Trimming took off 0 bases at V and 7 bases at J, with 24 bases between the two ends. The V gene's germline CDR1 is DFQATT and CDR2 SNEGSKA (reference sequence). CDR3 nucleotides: TGCAGTGCTAGAGAAGGAAACAGGGTCGCGGGGATGGGGACCCAGTACTTC. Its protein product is CSAREGNRVAGMGTQYF.

CDR3 sequence: CASSVVGVTDTQYF. The CDR3 region has the DNA TGTGCCAGCAGCGTAGTGGGGGTTACAGATACGCAGTATTTT. The chain carries TRBV9 and TRBJ2-3, with D possibly being TRBD1 or TRBD2 (5 bases each). Per the germline V gene, CDR1 is SGDLS and CDR2 is YYNGEE. Trimming removed 0 bases from V and 3 bases from J, with 8 bases in between. The CDR3 covers 14 residues.

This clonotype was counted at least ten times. The CDR3 nucleotides are TGTGCCAGCAGCTTAGCGCGCGATACTTATGTGAGGACTGAAGCTTTCTTT. Residues: CASSLARDTYVRTEAFF. V and J are TRBV7-8 and TRBJ1-1; D uncertain. Deletions cut 0 bases from V and 5 bases from J, with 19 bases between. CDR1 SGHVS and CDR2 FQNEAQ come from the germline V gene. The CDR3 covers 17 residues.